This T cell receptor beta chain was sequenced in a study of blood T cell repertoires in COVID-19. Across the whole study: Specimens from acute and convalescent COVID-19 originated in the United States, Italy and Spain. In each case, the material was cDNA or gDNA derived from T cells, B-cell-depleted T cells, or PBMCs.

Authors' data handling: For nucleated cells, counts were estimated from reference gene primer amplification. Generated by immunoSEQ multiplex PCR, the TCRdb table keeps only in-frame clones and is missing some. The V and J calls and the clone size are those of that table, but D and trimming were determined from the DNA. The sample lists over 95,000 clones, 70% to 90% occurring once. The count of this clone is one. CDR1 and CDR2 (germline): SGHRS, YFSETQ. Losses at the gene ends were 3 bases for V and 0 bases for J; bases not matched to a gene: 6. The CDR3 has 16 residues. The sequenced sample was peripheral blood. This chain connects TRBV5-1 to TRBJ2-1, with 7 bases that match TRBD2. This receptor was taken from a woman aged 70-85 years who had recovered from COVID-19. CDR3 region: CASSSLGGSSYNEQFF. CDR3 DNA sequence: TGCGCCAGCAGCTCCCTTGGCGGGAGCTCCTACAATGAGCAGTTCTTC.